This entry concerns a single TCR beta chain. The sample comes from a study of cytomegalovirus exposure and HLA in healthy donors. Data came from immunoSEQ multiplex PCR; TCRdb stores just in-frame clones and leaves some out. The data contain roughly 200,000 clones, about 81% of them seen just once; the ten biggest clones take up 1% to 1.5%. CDR3 length: 13 amino acids. In germline, CDR1 is MNHNS, CDR2 SASEGT. V shed 7 bases and J shed 6 bases, with 16 bases lying between them. The sequence came from a woman under 40 in good health and CMV-seronegative. Sequenced sample: PBMCs. The chain recombines TRBV6-1 with TRBJ2-7; unclear D gene. CDR3 amino acids: CASTLGPSSEQYF. DNA of the CDR3: TGTGCCAGCACCCTCGGTCCCTCGTCCGAGCAGTACTTC.